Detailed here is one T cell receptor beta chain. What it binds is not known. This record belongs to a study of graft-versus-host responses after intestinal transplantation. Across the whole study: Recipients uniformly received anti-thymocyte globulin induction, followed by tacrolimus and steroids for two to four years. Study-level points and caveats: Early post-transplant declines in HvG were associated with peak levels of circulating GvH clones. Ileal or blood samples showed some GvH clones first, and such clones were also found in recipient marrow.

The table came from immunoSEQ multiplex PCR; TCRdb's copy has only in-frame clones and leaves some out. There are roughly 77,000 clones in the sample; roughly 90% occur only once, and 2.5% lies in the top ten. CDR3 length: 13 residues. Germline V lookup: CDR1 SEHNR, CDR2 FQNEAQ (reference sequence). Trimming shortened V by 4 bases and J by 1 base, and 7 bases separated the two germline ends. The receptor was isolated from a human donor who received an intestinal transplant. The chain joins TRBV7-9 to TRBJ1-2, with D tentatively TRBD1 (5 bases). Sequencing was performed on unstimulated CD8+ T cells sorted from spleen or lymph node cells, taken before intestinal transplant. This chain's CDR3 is CASSSTDNYGYTF. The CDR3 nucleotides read TGTGCCAGCAGCTCGACAGATAACTATGGCTACACCTTC.